The 32 T cell receptor beta chains below all came from one sample that was sequenced in a study of long-term antiretroviral therapy in people with HIV. Survey-level resolution applied to immunoSEQ assay v3.0. Sequencing was performed with immunoSEQ multiplex PCR; in TCRdb, only in-frame clones are kept and a portion is missing. Found here are some 22,000 clones, approximately 90% of them singletons; the top ten hold 3.5%. Here the sequenced sample was unsorted PBMCs, taken 2.3 years after starting antiretroviral therapy. The receptors stem from a man aged 60 to 75 with HIV.

V usage is TRBV19 and J usage is TRBJ1-5, with TRBD1 as a possible D gene (6 bases). Deletions cut 7 bases from V and 7 bases from J, with 20 bases between. Germline CDR1 is LNHDA and CDR2 is SQIVND (reference sequence). CDR3 length: 15 amino acids. In DNA form, the CDR3 reads TGTGCCAGTACACCCTGGGGGGCATCAGGCCAGCCCCAGCATTTT. This gives the protein CASTPWGASGQPQHF.

The rearrangement joins TRBV2 to TRBJ1-5; 12 bases agree with TRBD1. Germline V gene data show CDR1 as SNHLY and CDR2 as FYNNEI. The CDR3 runs to 14 residues. The V gene end was trimmed by 7 bases and the J gene end by 6 bases; junction bases not matched to a gene: 4. The CDR3 nucleotides are TGTGCCAGCACGGGACAGGGGGCTGGTCAGCCCCAGCATTTT. As protein: CASTGQGAGQPQHF.

The chain uses TRBV7-9 and TRBJ1-1; no clear D gene. The CDR3 runs 12 residues. Between the trimmed V and J ends, which lost 6 bases and 1 base, there was a span of 6 bases. From germline, CDR1 is SEHNR and CDR2 FQNEAQ (reference sequence). The CDR3 protein is CASRSANTEAFF. DNA of the CDR3: TGTGCCAGCAGATCTGCGAACACTGAAGCTTTCTTT. The complete variable domain, with remaining parts taken from reference TRBV7-9 and TRBJ1-1, reads DTGVSQNPRHKITKRGQNVTFRCDPISEHNRLYWYRQTLGQGPEFLTYFQNEAQLEKSRLLSDRFSAERPKGSFSTLEIQRTEQGDSAMYLCASRSANTEAFFGQGTRLTVV.

This clone was detected only once. The chain joins TRBV5-1 to TRBJ2-7, with D tentatively TRBD1 (6 bases). This CDR3 is built from 15 residues. Deletions cut 2 bases from V and 3 bases from J, with 15 bases between. CDR1 SGHRS and CDR2 YFSETQ come from the germline V gene. CDR3: CASSLEGTLGYEQYF. Written as DNA, the CDR3 is TGCGCCAGCAGCTTAGAAGGGACATTAGGCTACGAGCAGTACTTC.

The gene calls are TRBV15 and TRBJ2-5; the D is unclear. CDR1 and CDR2 (germline): LNHNV, YYDKDF (reference sequence). The CDR3 runs 13 residues. V was cut by 7 bases and J by 5 bases, with 14 bases left in between. The CDR3 nucleotides read TGTGCCACCACGGGCCGTGCGCGGGAGACCCAGTACTTC. Encoded protein: CATTGRARETQYF.

This chain joins TRBV6-5 and TRBJ1-2, with TRBD1 matching 8 bases. The CDR3 runs to 15 residues. CDR1 and CDR2 from the germline V gene are MNHEY and SVGAGI. V lost 6 bases and J lost 5; bases outside the gene matches: 11. CDR3 sequence: CASSRQGHLFYGYTF. The CDR3 nucleotides read TGTGCCAGCAGCCGACAGGGGCACCTTTTTTATGGCTACACCTTC.

The J gene is TRBJ2-1, the V gene TRBV7-2; D possibly uses TRBD1 or TRBD2 (5 bases each). CDR3 length: 14 residues. CDR1 is SGHTA and CDR2 is FQGNSA in the germline V gene. Trimming removed 6 bases from V and 5 bases from J, with 14 bases in between. The CDR3 reads CASSQRSGHNEQFF. In nucleotides, the CDR3 is TGTGCCAGCAGTCAAAGATCGGGGCACAATGAGCAGTTCTTC.

V and J are TRBV19 and TRBJ2-1; 7 nucleotides match TRBD1. This CDR3 is built from 13 residues. The junction had 8 bases not matched to a gene; V was cut back by 7 bases and J by 8 bases. Germline values: CDR1 LNHDA, CDR2 SQIVND (reference sequence). CDR3 sequence (DNA): TGTGCCAGTACCCACAGGGGTGGCGATGAGCAGTTCTTC. Translated: CASTHRGGDEQFF.

The chain links TRBV30 to TRBJ1-1, with D perhaps TRBD1 (6 bases). The CDR3 has 13 residues. Germline V gene sequence: CDR1 GTSNPN, CDR2 SVGIG (reference sequence). The V end lost 2 bases, the J end lost 1 base, and 8 bases lay between the germline ends. The DNA for the CDR3 is TGTGCCTGGAGTCGGACAGAGAACACTGAAGCTTTCTTT. This codes for CAWSRTENTEAFF. The full variable domain, rest sourced from reference TRBV30 and TRBJ1-1, is SQTIHQWPATLVQPVGSPLSLECTVEGTSNPNLYWYRQAAGRGLQLLFYSVGIGQISSEVPQNLSASRPQDRQFILSSKKLLLSDSGFYLCAWSRTENTEAFFGQGTRLTVV.

The V gene is TRBV7-9, the J gene TRBJ2-6; D is uncertain. V dropped 3 bases and J dropped 2 bases, with 2 bases sitting between them. The germline gives CDR1 SEHNR, CDR2 FQNEAQ (reference sequence). The CDR3 is 13 amino acids. CDR3 protein: CASSFPGANVLTF. The CDR3 DNA follows: TGTGCCAGCAGCTTCCCTGGGGCCAACGTCCTGACTTTC.

The chain is built from TRBV25-1 and TRBJ1-2, with 8 bases aligning to TRBD1. This CDR3 region has 14 residues. V dropped 3 bases and J dropped 8; count of bases not matched to a gene: 8. Germline CDR1 is MGHDK and CDR2 is SYGVNS. CDR3 DNA sequence: TGTGCCAGCAGTGACGAGGACAGGGCACAGGGCTACACCTTC. As protein: CASSDEDRAQGYTF.

This clone occurred once. The chain combines TRBV5-5 with TRBJ1-1; no reliable D call. Trimming cost V 0 bases and J 3 bases, with 6 bases left between them. Germline V gene sequence: CDR1 SGHKS, CDR2 YYEKEE (reference sequence). The CDR3 totals 13 residues. The CDR3 nucleotides are TGTGCCAGCAGCTTGGTTGAGGACACTGAAGCTTTCTTT. Its translation: CASSLVEDTEAFF.

The rearrangement uses TRBV5-4 and TRBJ2-5; 13 positions agree with TRBD2. The CDR3 consists of 15 residues. The junction had 6 bases not matched to a gene; V was cut back by 5 bases and J by 5 bases. Germline V CDR1 and CDR2: SGHNT, YYREEE (reference sequence). CDR3 sequence (DNA): TGTGCCAGCAGGTTAGGACTAGCGGGAGACGAGACCCAGTACTTC. It yields the protein CASRLGLAGDETQYF.

The J gene is TRBJ1-2, the V gene TRBV7-9; D is uncertain. V shed 7 bases and J shed 6 bases, with 9 bases lying between them. CDR1 SEHNR and CDR2 FQNEAQ come from the germline V gene (reference sequence). There are 11 residues in the CDR3. DNA for the CDR3: TGTGCCAGCACCCCTGGGGATGGCTACACCTTC. Its translation: CASTPGDGYTF.

This sequence joins TRBV7-2 and TRBJ2-3; tentative D call: TRBD1 (6 bases). Germline CDR1 and CDR2: SGHTA and FQGNSA. The CDR3 length is 14 residues. With 8 bases removed from V and 1 base from J, the gap between germline ends came to 13 bases. The CDR3, as DNA: TGTGCCAGCGGCGAACAGGGTCGCACAGATACGCAGTATTTT. Translating it yields CASGEQGRTDTQYF.

This chain uses TRBV19 with TRBJ2-6, with 9 bases identical to TRBD2. The V segment lost 5 bases and the J segment 0 bases; nucleotides outside the gene matches: 17. Germline loops: CDR1 LNHDA, CDR2 SQIVND (reference sequence). The CDR3 runs 21 residues. CDR3 region: CASSVKTPGLATISGANVLTF. For the CDR3, the DNA is TGTGCCAGTAGTGTAAAGACGCCGGGACTAGCCACGATCTCTGGGGCCAACGTCCTGACTTTC.

The V gene is TRBV10-3, the J gene TRBJ1-5; 7 bases match TRBD1. The trim removed 5 bases at V and 3 bases at J, leaving 7 bases unmatched. Germline CDR1 reads ENHRY; CDR2 reads SYGVKD. The CDR3 sequence is 15 residues long. CDR3 sequence (DNA): TGTGCCATCAGTATAACAGGGGAGCCCAATCAGCCCCAGCATTTT. Its translation: CAISITGEPNQPQHF.

The V and J genes are TRBV10-3 and TRBJ1-1; D ambiguous. V was cut by 7 bases and J by 0 bases, with 12 bases left in between. The CDR3 length is 14 residues. Germline V CDR1 and CDR2: ENHRY, SYGVKD. The CDR3 protein is CAITPEPVNTEAFF. Written as DNA, the CDR3 is TGTGCCATCACCCCGGAACCCGTGAACACTGAAGCTTTCTTT.

CDR3 nucleotides: TGTGCCTGGAGTGTATTAACAGAAGCCCAAGAGACCCAGTACTTC. Its protein is CAWSVLTEAQETQYF. The chain links TRBV30 to TRBJ2-5; D gene unclear. CDR1 GTSNPN and CDR2 SVGIG come from the germline V gene (reference sequence). This CDR3 comprises 15 residues. V dropped 0 bases and J dropped 1 base, with 12 bases sitting between them.

The rearrangement joins TRBV11-2 to TRBJ1-1, with a possible D match to TRBD1 (5 bases). The CDR3 runs to 14 residues. Germline V gives CDR1 SGHAT, CDR2 FQNNGV. Trimming took 5 bases from V and 4 from J, leaving 14 bases between them. DNA of the CDR3: TGTGCCAGCAGCATCCTGGGGGTCAGCACTGAAGCTTTCTTT. Its protein is CASSILGVSTEAFF.

This chain uses TRBV5-1 with TRBJ2-3; 14 bases are shared with TRBD2. Trimming took 2 bases from V and 5 from J; bases not matched to a gene: 7. The CDR3 is made up of 17 amino acids. Germline V CDR1 and CDR2: SGHRS, YFSETQ. Here the CDR3 reads CASSFEGLAGEEDTQYF. The CDR3, as DNA: TGCGCCAGCAGCTTCGAGGGACTAGCGGGAGAGGAAGATACGCAGTATTTT.

V gene TRBV6-5 combines with J gene TRBJ1-2; 7 bases are a match to TRBD1. The junction had 8 bases not matched to a gene; V was cut back by 6 bases and J by 4 bases. The germline V gene has CDR1 MNHEY and CDR2 SVGAGI. The CDR3 is made up of 14 amino acids. The CDR3 sequence: CASRQPGQSYGYTF. DNA of the CDR3: TGTGCCAGCAGACAGCCGGGACAGTCCTATGGCTACACCTTC.

The genes are TRBV6-4 and TRBJ1-5; D is unresolved. CDR1 is MRHNA and CDR2 is SNTAGT in the germline V gene. Trimming left V 0 bases short and J 5 bases short, with 8 bases between. The CDR3 has 14 residues. The CDR3 bases are TGTGCCAGCAGTGACTCGATTTGGGATCAGCCCCAGCATTTT. Amino acid sequence: CASSDSIWDQPQHF.

This chain joins TRBV19 and TRBJ2-7; TRBD2 is a possible D gene (6 bases). The germline V gene has CDR1 LNHDA and CDR2 SQIVND (reference sequence). Between the trimmed V and J ends, which lost 7 bases and 3 bases, there was a span of 16 bases. The CDR3 sequence is 14 residues long. The CDR3 region is CASTRRGGDYEQYF. The CDR3 DNA reads as TGTGCCAGTACCAGGCGCGGCGGGGACTACGAGCAGTACTTC.

This clone has more than one count but fewer than ten. The gene calls are TRBV7-2 and TRBJ2-1; 11 bases are a match to TRBD2. J was trimmed by 8 bases and V by 5 bases; bases with no gene match: 17. Germline values: CDR1 SGHTA, CDR2 FQGNSA. The CDR3 sequence is 18 residues long. The CDR3 DNA reads as TGTGCCAGCAGCCTAGGACTAGCGGGTCTCCGTTCCCCCTATGAGCAGTTCTTC. Residues: CASSLGLAGLRSPYEQFF. Combining the CDR3 with reference TRBV7-2 and TRBJ2-1 gives the whole variable domain GAGVSQSPSNKVTEKGKDVELRCDPISGHTALYWYRQSLGQGLEFLIYFQGNSAPDKSGLPSDRFSAERTGGSVSTLTIQRTQQEDSAVYLCASSLGLAGLRSPYEQFFGPGTRLTVL.

V usage is TRBV18 and J usage is TRBJ1-2; no clear D gene. V was pared by 0 bases and J by 8 bases, with 16 bases between. CDR3 length: 15 residues. Germline assignment: CDR1 KGHSH and CDR2 LQKENI. CDR3 sequence (DNA): TGTGCCAGCTCACCACCGGTAGAGCGAAGCTTGGGCTACACCTTC. It encodes CASSPPVERSLGYTF.

The chain uses TRBV11-2 and TRBJ2-7; TRBD1 matches 11 bases. Losses at the gene ends were 5 bases for V and 3 bases for J; bases not matched to a gene: 6. Germline lookup yields CDR1 SGHAT and CDR2 FQNNGV. This CDR3 contains 15 residues. CDR3 sequence reads: CASSPWTGGLYEQYF. The CDR3 DNA follows: TGTGCCAGCAGCCCCTGGACAGGGGGCCTCTACGAGCAGTACTTC.

V is TRBV9 and J is TRBJ1-2; no firm D call. Germline-derived CDR1 and CDR2 are SGDLS and YYNGEE. This CDR3 has 14 residues. The germline V and J ends were trimmed by 4 bases and 4 bases, with 14 bases remaining between them. The CDR3 here is CASSPTAQSYGYTF. The CDR3 bases are TGTGCCAGCAGCCCCACGGCCCAGAGCTATGGCTACACCTTC.

This chain joins TRBV9 and TRBJ2-5; 10 bases agree with TRBD1. CDR3 length: 16 residues. With 4 bases clipped from V and 4 bases from J, the junction kept 10 bases outside the gene matches. Germline CDR1 and CDR2: SGDLS and YYNGEE. CDR3 bases: TGTGCCAGCAGCCCGGGGGACAGGGGAGTTACAGAGACCCAGTACTTC. It specifies CASSPGDRGVTETQYF.

This clone was recorded once. This sequence joins TRBV9 and TRBJ1-2, with D perhaps matching TRBD1 (5 bases). CDR1 is SGDLS, CDR2 YYNGEE, per germline. With 0 bases removed from V and 1 base from J, the gap between germline ends came to 10 bases. The CDR3 extends over 15 amino acids. The CDR3 protein is CASSVEGRGNYGYTF. CDR3 in DNA: TGTGCCAGCAGCGTAGAAGGGAGGGGTAACTATGGCTACACCTTC.

The CDR3 nucleotides are TGTGCCAGTAGTATTGGGCTCTCCTACGAGCAGTACTTC. This sequence encodes CASSIGLSYEQYF. This sequence joins TRBV19 and TRBJ2-7; no definite D call. Germline V lookup: CDR1 LNHDA, CDR2 SQIVND (reference sequence). Trimming shortened V by 3 bases and J by 0 bases, and 6 bases separated the two germline ends. The CDR3 length is 13 residues.

The chain combines TRBV5-1 with TRBJ1-1, with D perhaps TRBD1 (5 bases). Looked up from germline, CDR1 is SGHRS and CDR2 is YFSETQ. The V end was cut by 1 base, the J end by 3 bases, with 16 bases between. The CDR3 is 16 residues long. CDR3 residues: CASSLYGGTVDTEAFF. DNA of the CDR3: TGCGCCAGCAGCTTGTATGGAGGGACGGTCGACACTGAAGCTTTCTTT. Together with reference TRBV5-1 and TRBJ1-1, the CDR3 gives the full variable domain: KAGVTQTPRYLIKTRGQQVTLSCSPISGHRSVSWYQQTPGQGLQFLFEYFSETQRNKGNFPGRFSGRQFSNSRSEMNVSTLELGDSALYLCASSLYGGTVDTEAFFGQGTRLTVV.